This T cell receptor (beta chain) was observed in a study of shared clonotypes between healthy human individuals. Terminally differentiated effector memory CD45RA+ cells were excluded from the naive CD8 cells, which were CD45RO-negative and positively selected for CCR7. The CDR3 has 15 amino acids. V shed 0 bases and J shed 6 bases, with 12 bases lying between them. Germline CDR1 is LNHDA and CDR2 is SQIVND (reference sequence). Assay: immunoSEQ multiplex PCR; the TCRdb copy retains only in-frame clones and omits some. Here the sample spans over 2 million clones, around 96% being singletons. The chain has TRBV19 and TRBJ2-1, with TRBD2 as a possible D gene (5 bases). The TCR comes from a man between 18 and 29 years old in good health. Sequenced input: naive CD8+ T cells sorted from blood. This CDR3 reads CASSIDLEASNEQFF. CDR3 nucleotides: TGTGCCAGTAGTATAGATCTGGAGGCCAGCAATGAGCAGTTCTTC. Combining the CDR3 with reference TRBV19 and TRBJ2-1 gives the whole variable domain DGGITQSPKYLFRKEGQNVTLSCEQNLNHDAMYWYRQDPGQGLRLIYYSQIVNDFQKGDIAEGYSVSREKKESFPLTVTSAQKNPTAFYLCASSIDLEASNEQFFGPGTRLTVL.